These 15 T cell receptor beta chains came from one sample sequenced in a study of blood T cell repertoires in COVID-19. Assay used: immunoSEQ multiplex PCR; TCRdb lists only in-frame clones, some missing. Altogether more than 100,000 clones are present, around 89% being singletons, with the ten largest covering roughly 18%. Specimen: peripheral blood. The receptors derive from a man between 45 and 60 years old with active or convalescent COVID-19.

The rearrangement links TRBV7-8 to TRBJ2-3, with D perhaps TRBD1 (7 bases). CDR1 is SGHVS and CDR2 is FQNEAQ in the germline V gene. V shed 1 base and J shed 2 bases, with 13 bases lying between them. This CDR3 comprises 16 residues. In nucleotides, the CDR3 is TGTGCCAGCAGCTTAGGGCCAGGGGGGACCACAGATACGCAGTATTTT. Protein: CASSLGPGGTTDTQYF.

The chain carries TRBV6-1 and TRBJ1-5; D is unresolved. Germline lookup yields CDR1 MNHNS and CDR2 SASEGT. The CDR3 totals 15 residues. V lost 6 bases and J 2 bases, leaving 14 bases between the germline ends. The CDR3 sequence is CASRTGGEGNQPQHF. CDR3 sequence (DNA): TGTGCCAGCAGAACGGGCGGGGAGGGCAATCAGCCCCAGCATTTT.

The CDR3: CAGENSSGNTIYF. CDR3 nucleotide sequence: TGTGCCGGGGAGAACAGCTCTGGAAACACCATATATTTT. V is TRBV30 and J is TRBJ1-3; unclear D gene. The CDR3 spans 13 residues. Trimming removed 8 bases at V and 0 bases at J, with 11 bases between. Per the germline V gene, CDR1 is GTSNPN and CDR2 is SVGIG (reference sequence).

This clone was detected once. J is TRBJ2-1 and V is TRBV27; perhaps TRBD1 as D (6 bases). Trimming pared 6 bases from V and 3 bases from J, leaving 12 bases between. Germline values: CDR1 MNHEY, CDR2 SMNVEV (reference sequence). The CDR3 length is 14 residues. DNA of the CDR3: TGTGCCAGCAGCCCGACAGGAGGCTACAATGAGCAGTTCTTC. Translation: CASSPTGGYNEQFF.

This clone appeared once. The chain has TRBV11-3 and TRBJ1-3; TRBD1 agrees at 12 bases. Germline V gene sequence: CDR1 SGHNT, CDR2 YENEEA. Unmatched junction bases numbered 21, after V lost 7 bases and J lost 8 bases. CDR3 length: 19 residues. The CDR3 loop is CASILAPFPGQGAVDTIYF. The DNA of the CDR3 is TGTGCCAGCATCCTTGCCCCTTTTCCGGGACAGGGGGCAGTGGACACCATATATTTT. The full variable domain, in which reference TRBV11-3 and TRBJ1-3 provide the parts outside the CDR3, is EAGVVQSPRYKIIEKKQPVAFWCNPISGHNTLYWYLQNLGQGPELLIRYENEEAVDDSQLPKDRFSAERLKGVDSTLKIQPAELGDSAVYLCASILAPFPGQGAVDTIYFGEGSWLTVV.

The gene calls are TRBV19 and TRBJ1-5; 8 bases match TRBD1. The germline V gene has CDR1 LNHDA and CDR2 SQIVND (reference sequence). The CDR3 is 15 amino acids. With V trimmed by 8 bases and J by 2 bases, 8 bases remained unmatched. This CDR3 reads CASSDRDIGNQPQHF. The CDR3 bases are TGTGCCAGTTCGGACAGGGATATTGGCAATCAGCCCCAGCATTTT.

The chain combines TRBV29-1 with TRBJ1-1; possible D gene TRBD1, 6 bases. The CDR3 totals 18 residues. Germline V gene lookup returns CDR1 SQVTM and CDR2 ANQGSEA. V was shortened by 7 bases and J by 5 bases, with 32 bases between the two germline ends. The CDR3 protein is CSGYFRGRGFVSRTEAFF. For the CDR3, the DNA is TGCAGCGGTTACTTCAGGGGCAGGGGCTTTGTTAGTCGGACTGAAGCTTTCTTT.

The V gene is TRBV21-1, the J gene TRBJ2-5; whether TRBD1, the table's D call, matches the DNA was not checked. TRBV21-1 is a known pseudogene. This CDR3 spans 12 amino acids. The CDR3 bases are TGTGCCAGCGGGCTAGGGGGAGAGACCCAGTACTTC. Its translation: CASGLGGETQYF.

The V and J genes are TRBV10-3 and TRBJ2-6; 7 bases line up with TRBD1. This CDR3 has 15 amino acids. The V segment lost 6 bases and the J segment 6 bases; nucleotides outside the gene matches: 8. Per the germline V gene, CDR1 is ENHRY and CDR2 is SYGVKD. The CDR3 here is CAISRKTGLANVLTF. CDR3 coding DNA: TGTGCCATCAGCCGAAAGACAGGGCTGGCCAACGTCCTGACTTTC.

The V call is TRBV20-1, the J call TRBJ1-5; D ambiguous. Germline V gene lookup returns CDR1 DFQATT and CDR2 SNEGSKA (reference sequence). V was trimmed by 3 bases and J by 0 bases, leaving 9 bases between them. This CDR3 is 14 amino acids long. The CDR3 DNA sequence: TGCAGTGCTAGTAAGACTATTAGCAATCAGCCCCAGCATTTT. Translation gives CSASKTISNQPQHF.

This clone was seen only once. The J gene is TRBJ2-1, the V gene TRBV12-3 or TRBV12-4, with 7 bases matching TRBD1. V trimming: 6 bases; J trimming: 2 bases; junction bases outside the gene matches: 1. The CDR3 contains 13 residues. The CDR3 DNA is TGTGCCAGCAGGCAGGGGGCCTACAATGAGCAGTTCTTC. As protein: CASRQGAYNEQFF.

This rearrangement joins TRBV6-6 to TRBJ2-1; a possible D gene is TRBD2 (6 bases). Per the germline V gene, CDR1 is MNHNY and CDR2 is SVGAGI (reference sequence). The ends were cut back, 8 bases at V and 5 bases at J, with 16 bases in the middle. The CDR3 covers 14 residues. The CDR3 sequence is CASRDWGGNNEQFF. The CDR3 bases are TGTGCCAGCCGGGACTGGGGCGGGAACAATGAGCAGTTCTTC.

The sample holds a few counts of this clone. The genes are TRBV4-3 and TRBJ1-2; D is perhaps TRBD1 (6 bases). Between the trimmed V and J ends, which lost 1 base and 1 base, there was a span of 7 bases. Looked up from germline, CDR1 is LGHNA and CDR2 is YSLEER. This CDR3 contains 14 residues. In DNA, the CDR3 is TGCGCCAGCAGCCAAGGGACAGTTAACTATGGCTACACCTTC. Its protein is CASSQGTVNYGYTF.

CDR3 sequence: CASRSTGSGNTIYF. In DNA, the CDR3 is TGTGCCAGCAGATCTACAGGGTCTGGAAACACCATATATTTT. The chain recombines TRBV27 with TRBJ1-3; maybe TRBD1 (6 bases). Germline V gene sequence: CDR1 MNHEY, CDR2 SMNVEV (reference sequence). The CDR3 sequence is 14 residues long. V lost 6 bases to trimming and J lost 1 base, with 10 bases between them.

In nucleotides, the CDR3 is TGTGCCAGCAGTTACTCGATCGCACAGGGGTACGAGCAGTACTTC. This sequence encodes CASSYSIAQGYEQYF. This chain joins TRBV6-6 and TRBJ2-7; 7 bases map to TRBD1. The CDR3 length is 15 residues. From germline, CDR1 is MNHNY and CDR2 SVGAGI (reference sequence). After removal of 0 bases from V and 4 bases from J, the junction contained 6 bases not matched to a gene.